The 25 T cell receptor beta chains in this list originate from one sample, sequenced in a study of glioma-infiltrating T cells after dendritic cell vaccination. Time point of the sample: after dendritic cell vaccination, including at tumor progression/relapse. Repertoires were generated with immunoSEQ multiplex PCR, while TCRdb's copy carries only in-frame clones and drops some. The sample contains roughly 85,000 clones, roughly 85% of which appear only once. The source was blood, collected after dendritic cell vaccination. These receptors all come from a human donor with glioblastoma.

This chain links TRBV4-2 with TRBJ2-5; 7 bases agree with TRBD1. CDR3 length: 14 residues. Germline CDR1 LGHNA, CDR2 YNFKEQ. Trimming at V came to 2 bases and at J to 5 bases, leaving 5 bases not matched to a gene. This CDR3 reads CASSQQTGKETQYF. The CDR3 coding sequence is TGTGCCAGCAGCCAACAGACAGGGAAGGAGACCCAGTACTTC.

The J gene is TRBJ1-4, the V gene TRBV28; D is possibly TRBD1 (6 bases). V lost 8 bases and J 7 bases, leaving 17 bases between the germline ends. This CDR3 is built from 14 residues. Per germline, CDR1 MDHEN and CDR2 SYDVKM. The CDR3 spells CASSSPGVSEKLFF. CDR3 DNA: TGTGCCAGCTCAAGCCCAGGGGTCAGTGAAAAACTGTTTTTT.

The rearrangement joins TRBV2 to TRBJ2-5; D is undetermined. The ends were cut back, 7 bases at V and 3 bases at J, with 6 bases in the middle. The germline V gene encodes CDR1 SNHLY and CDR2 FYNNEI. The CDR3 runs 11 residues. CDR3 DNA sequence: TGTGCCAGCAATTTAAAAGAGACCCAGTACTTC. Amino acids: CASNLKETQYF.

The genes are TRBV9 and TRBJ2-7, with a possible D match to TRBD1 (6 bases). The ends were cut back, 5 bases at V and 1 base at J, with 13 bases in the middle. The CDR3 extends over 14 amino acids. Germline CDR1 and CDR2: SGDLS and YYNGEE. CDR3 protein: CASSPQGTSYEQYF. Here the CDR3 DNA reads TGTGCCAGCAGTCCACAGGGTACATCCTACGAGCAGTACTTC. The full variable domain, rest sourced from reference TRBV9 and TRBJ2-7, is DSGVTQTPKHLITATGQRVTLRCSPRSGDLSVYWYQQSLDQGLQFLIQYYNGEERAKGNILERFSAQQFPDLHSELNLSSLELGDSALYFCASSPQGTSYEQYFGPGTRLTVT.

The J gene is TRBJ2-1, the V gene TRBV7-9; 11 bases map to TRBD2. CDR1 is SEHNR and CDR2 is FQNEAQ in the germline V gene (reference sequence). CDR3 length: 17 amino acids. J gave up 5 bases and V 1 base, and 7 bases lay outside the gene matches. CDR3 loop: CASSLVLGGLADNEQFF. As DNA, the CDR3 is TGTGCCAGCAGCTTAGTATTGGGGGGACTAGCGGACAATGAGCAGTTCTTC.

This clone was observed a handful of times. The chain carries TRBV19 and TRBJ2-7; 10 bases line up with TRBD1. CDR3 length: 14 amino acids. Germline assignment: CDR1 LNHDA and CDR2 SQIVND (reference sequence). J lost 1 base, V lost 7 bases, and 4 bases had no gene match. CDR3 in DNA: TGTGCCAGTAAAGACAGGGGGCCATCCTACGAGCAGTACTTC. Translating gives CASKDRGPSYEQYF. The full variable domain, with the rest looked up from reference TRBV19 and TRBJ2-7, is DGGITQSPKYLFRKEGQNVTLSCEQNLNHDAMYWYRQDPGQGLRLIYYSQIVNDFQKGDIAEGYSVSREKKESFPLTVTSAQKNPTAFYLCASKDRGPSYEQYFGPGTRLTVT.

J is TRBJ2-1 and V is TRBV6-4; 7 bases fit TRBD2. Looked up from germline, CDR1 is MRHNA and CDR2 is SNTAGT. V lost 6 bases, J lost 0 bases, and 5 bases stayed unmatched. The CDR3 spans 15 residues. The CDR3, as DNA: TGTGCCAGCAGCCGGGGGGACGCCTCCTACAATGAGCAGTTCTTC. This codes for CASSRGDASYNEQFF.

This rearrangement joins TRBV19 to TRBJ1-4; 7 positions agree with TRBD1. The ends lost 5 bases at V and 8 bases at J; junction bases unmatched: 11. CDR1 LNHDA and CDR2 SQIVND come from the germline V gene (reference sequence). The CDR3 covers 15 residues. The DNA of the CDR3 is TGTGCCAGTAGTGGAAAGACAGGGATCCTCGAAAAACTGTTTTTT. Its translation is CASSGKTGILEKLFF.

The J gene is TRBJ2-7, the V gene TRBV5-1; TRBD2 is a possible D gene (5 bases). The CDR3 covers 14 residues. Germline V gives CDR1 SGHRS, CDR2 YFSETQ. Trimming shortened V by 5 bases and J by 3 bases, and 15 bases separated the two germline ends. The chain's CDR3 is CASRRAGSGYEQYF. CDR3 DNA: TGCGCCAGCAGGAGGGCTGGGTCGGGCTACGAGCAGTACTTC.

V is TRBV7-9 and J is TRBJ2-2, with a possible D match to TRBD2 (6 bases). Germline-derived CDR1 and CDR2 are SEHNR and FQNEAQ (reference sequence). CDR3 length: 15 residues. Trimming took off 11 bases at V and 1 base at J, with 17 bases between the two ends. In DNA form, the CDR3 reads TGTGCCCAGCCACCGGGGGAGAGGAACACCGGGGAGCTGTTTTTT. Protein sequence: CAQPPGERNTGELFF.

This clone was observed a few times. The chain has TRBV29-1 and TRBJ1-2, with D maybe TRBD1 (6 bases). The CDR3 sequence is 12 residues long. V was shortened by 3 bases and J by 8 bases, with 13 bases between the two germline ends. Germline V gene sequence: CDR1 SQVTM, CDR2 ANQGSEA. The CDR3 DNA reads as TGCAGCGTTGAGGGGGCAGGGTTGGGCTACACCTTC. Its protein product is CSVEGAGLGYTF.

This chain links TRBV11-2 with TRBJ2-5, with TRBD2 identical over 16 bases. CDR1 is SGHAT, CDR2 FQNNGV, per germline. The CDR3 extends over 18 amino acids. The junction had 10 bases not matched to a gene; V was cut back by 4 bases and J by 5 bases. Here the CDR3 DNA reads TGTGCCAGCAGCTCCTCGGGACTAGCGGGGGGGCTGGTGGAGACCCAGTACTTC. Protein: CASSSSGLAGGLVETQYF.

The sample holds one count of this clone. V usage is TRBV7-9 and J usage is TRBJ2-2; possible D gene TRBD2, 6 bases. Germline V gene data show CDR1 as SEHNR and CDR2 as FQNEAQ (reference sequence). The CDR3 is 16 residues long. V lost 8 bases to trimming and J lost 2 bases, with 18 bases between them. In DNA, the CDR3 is TGTGCCAGCCCTCCCCAACCGGGACTCAACACCGGGGAGCTGTTTTTT. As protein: CASPPQPGLNTGELFF.

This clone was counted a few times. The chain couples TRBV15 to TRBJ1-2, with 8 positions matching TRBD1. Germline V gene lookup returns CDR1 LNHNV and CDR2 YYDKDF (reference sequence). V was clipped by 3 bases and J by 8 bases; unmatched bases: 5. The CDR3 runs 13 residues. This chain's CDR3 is CATSSRTGSGYTF. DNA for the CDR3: TGTGCCACCAGCAGCCGGACAGGGAGCGGCTACACCTTC.

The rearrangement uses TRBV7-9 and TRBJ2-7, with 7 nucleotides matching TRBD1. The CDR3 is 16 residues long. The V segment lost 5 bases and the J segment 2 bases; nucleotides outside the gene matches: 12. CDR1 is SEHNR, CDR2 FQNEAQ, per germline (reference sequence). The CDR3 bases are TGTGCCAGCAGCCTACCGGACAGGCCTAACCCCTACGAGCAGTACTTC. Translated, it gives CASSLPDRPNPYEQYF.

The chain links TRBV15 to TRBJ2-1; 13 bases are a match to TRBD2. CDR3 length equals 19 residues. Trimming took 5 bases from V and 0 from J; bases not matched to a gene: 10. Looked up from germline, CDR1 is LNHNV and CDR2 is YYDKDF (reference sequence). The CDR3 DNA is TGTGCCACCAGCTCTGGTGGACTAGCGGGGGAGAGCTCCTACAATGAGCAGTTCTTC. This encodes CATSSGGLAGESSYNEQFF.

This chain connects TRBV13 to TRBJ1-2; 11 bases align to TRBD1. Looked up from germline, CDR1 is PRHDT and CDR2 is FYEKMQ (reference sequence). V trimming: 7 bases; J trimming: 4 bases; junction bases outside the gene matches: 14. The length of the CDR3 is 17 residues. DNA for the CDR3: TGTGCCAGCAACCTTTTCGGGACAGGGGGTGGTGGCTATGGCTACACCTTC. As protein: CASNLFGTGGGGYGYTF.

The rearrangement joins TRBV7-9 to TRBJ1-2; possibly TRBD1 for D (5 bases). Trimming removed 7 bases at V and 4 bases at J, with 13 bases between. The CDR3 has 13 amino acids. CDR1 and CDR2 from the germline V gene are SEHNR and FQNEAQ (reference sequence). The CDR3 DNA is TGTGCCAGCACCCCGGTGGGGCCCTATGGCTACACCTTC. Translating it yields CASTPVGPYGYTF.

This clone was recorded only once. CDR3 DNA: TGCAGCGTTGTTCGGGAGACCTATGGCTACACCTTC. Translating gives CSVVRETYGYTF. The V call is TRBV29-1, the J call TRBJ1-2, with D hard to call. The V gene lost 4 bases and the J gene lost 4 bases, with 10 bases spanning the gap. Per germline, CDR1 SQVTM and CDR2 ANQGSEA. The length of the CDR3 is 12 residues.

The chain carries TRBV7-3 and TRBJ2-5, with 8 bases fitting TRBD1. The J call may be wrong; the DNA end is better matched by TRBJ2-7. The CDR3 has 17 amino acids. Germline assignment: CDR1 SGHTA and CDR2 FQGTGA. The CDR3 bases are TGTGCCAGCAGCTTAGGGACAGGCGGAATAGCCTCCTACGAGCAGTACTTC. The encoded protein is CASSLGTGGIASYEQYF.

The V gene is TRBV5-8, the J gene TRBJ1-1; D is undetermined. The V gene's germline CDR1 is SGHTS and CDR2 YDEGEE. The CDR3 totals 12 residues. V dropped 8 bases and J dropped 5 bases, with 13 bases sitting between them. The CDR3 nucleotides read TGTGCCAGACGGGTGGTGGAAACTGAAGCTTTCTTT. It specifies CARRVVETEAFF.

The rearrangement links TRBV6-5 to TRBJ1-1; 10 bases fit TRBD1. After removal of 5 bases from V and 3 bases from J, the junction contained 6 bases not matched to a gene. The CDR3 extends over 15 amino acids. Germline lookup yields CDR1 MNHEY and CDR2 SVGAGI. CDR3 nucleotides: TGTGCCAGCAGTCAGACAGGGGGCGGGTACACTGAAGCTTTCTTT. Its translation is CASSQTGGGYTEAFF.

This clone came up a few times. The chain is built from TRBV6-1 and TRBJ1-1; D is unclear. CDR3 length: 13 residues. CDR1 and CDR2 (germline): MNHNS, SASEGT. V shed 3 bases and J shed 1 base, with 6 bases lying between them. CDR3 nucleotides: TGTGCCAGCAGTGACCAGGAGAACACTGAAGCTTTCTTT. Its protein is CASSDQENTEAFF.

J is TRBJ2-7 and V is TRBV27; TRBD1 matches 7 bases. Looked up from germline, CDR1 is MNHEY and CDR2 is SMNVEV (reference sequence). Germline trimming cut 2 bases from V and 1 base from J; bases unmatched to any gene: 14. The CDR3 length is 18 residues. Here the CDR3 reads CASSLTIPGTESSYEQYF. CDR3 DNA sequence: TGTGCCAGCAGTTTAACCATCCCCGGGACAGAAAGTTCCTACGAGCAGTACTTC.

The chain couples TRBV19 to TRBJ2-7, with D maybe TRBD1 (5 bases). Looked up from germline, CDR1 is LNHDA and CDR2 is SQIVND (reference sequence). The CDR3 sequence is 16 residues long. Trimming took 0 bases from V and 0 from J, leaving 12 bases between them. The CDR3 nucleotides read TGTGCCAGTAGTATAGACGGCAGGGTCTACTCCTACGAGCAGTACTTC. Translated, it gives CASSIDGRVYSYEQYF. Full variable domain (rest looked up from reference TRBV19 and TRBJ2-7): DGGITQSPKYLFRKEGQNVTLSCEQNLNHDAMYWYRQDPGQGLRLIYYSQIVNDFQKGDIAEGYSVSREKKESFPLTVTSAQKNPTAFYLCASSIDGRVYSYEQYFGPGTRLTVT.